This entry is about one TCR beta chain. No antigen is known for it. This CDR3 contains 15 residues. Per germline, CDR1 SNHLY and CDR2 FYNNEI. Between the trimmed V and J ends, which lost 7 bases and 2 bases, there was a span of 14 bases. PCR used 60 Vbeta primers and 13 Jbeta primers. The method was immunoSEQ multiplex PCR; TCRdb's version includes in-frame clones alone and lacks a portion of them. This table holds 130,000 to 150,000 clones, more than 75% found once. This entry comes from a study of cytomegalovirus exposure and HLA in healthy donors. On the study more broadly: Around 77 million unique TCRs from HLA-typed donors made up an early data release.

Study-level findings and limits: Donors belonging to an Asian-associated ancestry cluster reportedly showed fewer N-insertions in productive TCRs than the roughly 670-donor mean, according to what a later analysis found.

The TCR was taken from a male donor in good health and CMV-seronegative. The material sequenced was PBMCs. The rearrangement uses TRBV2 and TRBJ1-4; the D is unclear. The CDR3 nucleotides are TGTGCCAGCAACCCCCCGGGGTATACTAATGAAAAACTGTTTTTT. It specifies CASNPPGYTNEKLFF.